Below, 32 T cell receptor beta chains from the same sample are listed, as sequenced in a study of metastatic and nonmetastatic thyroid tumors (TCRdb year 2020). No treatment had been received by any patient before thyroid surgery. The method was PCR. Reads for this sample came from an Illumina HiSeq 4000. TCRdb reprocessed the public reads (quality trimming at Q25 with fastp, clone calling with MiXCR) and kept in-frame beta chains. The sample table records more than 8,500 clones; roughly 9.7% of these occur just once. Roughly 7.5% of the sample comes from the top ten. Sequencing was carried out using tumor tissue. The receptors originated from a female donor with papillary thyroid cancer or a benign thyroid nodule (not recorded which). Some clones in this sample may be carry-over from other donors' samples.

There are many counts of this clone. V and J are TRBV11-2 and TRBJ2-2; no clear D gene. Trimming shortened V by 5 bases and J by 6 bases, and 19 bases separated the two germline ends. Germline V lookup: CDR1 SGHAT, CDR2 FQNNGV. The CDR3 is made up of 16 amino acids. The CDR3 region has the DNA TGTGCCAGCAGCGAAGATTTCGAGAATTTTTCCGGGGAGCTGTTTTTT. This gives the protein CASSEDFENFSGELFF.

The V gene is TRBV10-3, the J gene TRBJ2-6; no reliable D call. Germline assignment: CDR1 ENHRY and CDR2 SYGVKD. This CDR3 comprises 18 residues. The V end lost 4 bases, the J end lost 0 bases, and 16 bases lay between the germline ends. The CDR3 sequence: CAISATPGRNSGANVLTF. CDR3 coding DNA: TGTGCCATCAGTGCAACCCCTGGACGGAACTCTGGGGCCAACGTCCTGACTTTC.

This clone came up a few times. The chain couples TRBV27 to TRBJ1-3, with D maybe TRBD1 (5 bases). Looked up from germline, CDR1 is MNHEY and CDR2 is SMNVEV (reference sequence). The CDR3 length is 14 residues. V was pared by 6 bases and J by 2 bases, with 11 bases between. The CDR3 nucleotides read TGTGCCAGCAGGCCGCGGGGCCCTGGAAACACCATATATTTT. Translated: CASRPRGPGNTIYF.

This clone was counted many times. The rearrangement links TRBV20-1 to TRBJ2-7; D remains unclear. Germline V gives CDR1 DFQATT, CDR2 SNEGSKA (reference sequence). There are 16 residues in the CDR3. Trimming stripped 0 bases from V and 9 bases from J, with 24 bases between. The CDR3 protein is CSARDLVPGSSFVQYV. For the CDR3, the DNA is TGCAGTGCTAGAGATCTAGTGCCGGGTAGCTCCTTTGTGCAGTACGTC.

This clone is deemed medium-sized. This chain links TRBV2 with TRBJ2-3; D not certain. This CDR3 comprises 15 residues. Trimming took off 1 base at V and 3 bases at J, with 11 bases between the two ends. The germline CDR1 and CDR2 sequences are SNHLY and FYNNEI. The DNA for the CDR3 is TGTGCCAGCAGTGAAGATCGGGCAACTACAGATACGCAGTATTTT. Amino acids: CASSEDRATTDTQYF.

The chain employs TRBV6-1 and TRBJ1-3; unclear D gene. Trimming stripped 6 bases from V and 0 bases from J, with 12 bases between. CDR3 length: 15 amino acids. CDR1 is MNHNS and CDR2 is SASEGT in the germline V gene. DNA for the CDR3: TGTGCCAGCAGGGACGGACGCCTCTCTGGAAACACCATATATTTT. Its protein is CASRDGRLSGNTIYF.

This clone has ten or more counts. No conserved phenylalanine or tryptophan ends this CDR3, so it is likely a read error. The chain carries TRBV15 and TRBJ1-5, with 7 bases identical to TRBD1. This CDR3 is 15 amino acids long. CDR1 and CDR2 (germline): LNHNV, YYDKDF (reference sequence). Unmatched junction bases numbered 5, after V lost 0 bases and J lost 6 bases. CDR3: CATSRDLGQTQPQHI. The CDR3 region has the DNA TGTGCCACCAGCAGAGATCTGGGACAGACTCAGCCCCAGCATATT.

This clone was counted ten times or more. A much bigger clone sits one base away, suggesting this may be a read error. V and J are TRBV6-5 and TRBJ1-1; TRBD1 might be the D (5 bases). The CDR3 runs 13 residues. The germline CDR1 and CDR2 sequences are MNHEY and SVGAGI. In DNA form, the CDR3 reads TGTGCCAGCAGTTACGGGGCGAACACTGGAGCTTTCTTT. This encodes CASSYGANTGAFF.

V is TRBV9 and J is TRBJ1-1, with TRBD1 as a possible D gene (5 bases). Germline CDR1 SGDLS, CDR2 YYNGEE. V lost 0 bases and J 6 bases, leaving 15 bases between the germline ends. There are 15 residues in the CDR3. The CDR3 region is CASSVGGAGNAEAFF. The CDR3 bases are TGTGCCAGCAGCGTAGGGGGCGCGGGTAACGCTGAAGCTTTCTTT.

This clone has a count of ten or more. The rearrangement uses TRBV20-1 and TRBJ1-2; D not resolved. The CDR3 is made up of 14 amino acids. Deletions cut 1 base from V and 6 bases from J, with 15 bases between. Looked up from germline, CDR1 is DFQATT and CDR2 is SNEGSKA (reference sequence). The CDR3 protein is CSARVLRISNGYTF. The CDR3 DNA reads TGCAGTGCTAGAGTCTTAAGGATATCTAATGGCTACACCTTC.

This clone was picked up many times. V and J are TRBV28 and TRBJ2-2; 11 bases agree with TRBD2. V shed 2 bases, J shed 3 bases, and the junction held 8 bases outside the gene matches. This CDR3 has 18 amino acids. The germline V gene has CDR1 MDHEN and CDR2 SYDVKM. The CDR3 loop reads CASSLKLGTSGYTGELFF. The CDR3 nucleotides read TGTGCCAGCAGTTTAAAGTTGGGGACTAGCGGTTACACCGGGGAGCTGTTTTTT.

This clone occurred many times. The chain is built from TRBV20-1 and TRBJ2-3; possible D gene TRBD1, 6 bases. Germline CDR1 reads DFQATT; CDR2 reads SNEGSKA (reference sequence). V was cut by 6 bases and J by 2 bases, with 15 bases left in between. This CDR3 spans 14 amino acids. The CDR3, as DNA: TGCAGTGCCAGTGAAGGGGGTCACACAGATACGCAGTATTTT. This gives the protein CSASEGGHTDTQYF.

This clone was recorded many times. The chain couples TRBV9 to TRBJ2-5; 9 bases line up with TRBD2. The CDR3 runs to 15 residues. Trimming removed 1 base from V and 2 bases from J; junction bases left unmatched: 3. Germline lookup yields CDR1 SGDLS and CDR2 YYNGEE. CDR3 nucleotide sequence: TGTGCCAGCAGCGTACTAGCGGGGCAGCAAGAGACCCAGTACTTC. It codes for CASSVLAGQQETQYF.

This clone was counted many times. V and J are TRBV7-8 and TRBJ2-5, with 7 bases identical to TRBD2. This CDR3 contains 15 residues. Unmatched junction bases numbered 5, after V lost 0 bases and J lost 4 bases. Germline V gene lookup returns CDR1 SGHVS and CDR2 FQNEAQ. CDR3 in amino acids: CASSLAMVAGETQYF. In DNA, the CDR3 is TGTGCCAGCAGCTTAGCGATGGTAGCGGGAGAGACCCAGTACTTC.

This clone has ten or more counts. The chain joins TRBV20-1 to TRBJ2-5, with 7 bases matching TRBD1. V was pared by 8 bases and J by 1 base, with 10 bases of the junction left unmatched. Germline loops: CDR1 DFQATT, CDR2 SNEGSKA (reference sequence). The CDR3 runs to 14 residues. The chain's CDR3 is CSSDPTGFQETQYF. CDR3 in DNA: TGCAGTTCCGACCCGACAGGGTTCCAAGAGACCCAGTACTTC.

This clone was seen a handful of times. A much larger clone differs by one base, so this may be a read error. The CDR3, as DNA: TGTGCCAGCAGCCCCTCTGGGGGTGGCACCCAGCATTTT. Translation gives CASSPSGGGTQHF. The J gene is TRBJ1-5, the V gene TRBV5-5, with a tentative D call TRBD1 (5 bases). The CDR3 is 13 residues long. Germline V lookup: CDR1 SGHKS, CDR2 YYEKEE (reference sequence). Trimming took 4 bases from V and 11 from J, leaving 16 bases between them.

By its share, this clone is medium-sized. The chain joins TRBV19 to TRBJ1-2, with 7 bases matching TRBD1. CDR1 is LNHDA and CDR2 is SQIVND in the germline V gene (reference sequence). Trimming took 6 bases from V and 9 from J; bases not matched to a gene: 7. The CDR3 sequence is 12 residues long. This CDR3 is CASSPGQRRYTF. The CDR3 DNA sequence: TGTGCCAGTAGCCCGGGACAGAGGCGCTACACCTTC.

This clone was counted at least ten times. The rearrangement uses TRBV4-1 and TRBJ1-2; D gene ambiguous. V shed 2 bases and J shed 5 bases, with 9 bases lying between them. CDR1 is MGHRA, CDR2 YSYEKL, per germline. The CDR3 extends over 13 amino acids. CDR3 DNA sequence: TGCGCCAGCAGCCAATCTGAGATTTATGGCTACACCTTC. Its translation: CASSQSEIYGYTF.

This clone was seen repeatedly, ten times or more. Here the CDR3 DNA reads TGTGCCAGCAGCGTAGGACATTATTCCTACAATGAGCAGTTCTTC. Protein: CASSVGHYSYNEQFF. The rearrangement joins TRBV9 to TRBJ2-1, with D unclear. This CDR3 has 15 residues. V gave up 0 bases and J gave up 1 base, with 8 bases separating them. Germline CDR1 reads SGDLS; CDR2 reads YYNGEE. Variable domain in full (rest from reference TRBV9 and TRBJ2-1): DSGVTQTPKHLITATGQRVTLRCSPRSGDLSVYWYQQSLDQGLQFLIQYYNGEERAKGNILERFSAQQFPDLHSELNLSSLELGDSALYFCASSVGHYSYNEQFFGPGTRLTVL.

This clone was seen at least ten times. The rearrangement links TRBV10-3 to TRBJ1-4; D uncertain. Between the trimmed V and J ends, which lost 10 bases and 5 bases, there was a span of 14 bases. The CDR3 totals 13 residues. Germline V lookup: CDR1 ENHRY, CDR2 SYGVKD. The CDR3 reads CATTGSLNEKLFF. The CDR3, as DNA: TGTGCCACCACTGGGTCGCTGAATGAAAAACTGTTTTTT.

By share of the sample, this clone is medium-sized. This rearrangement joins TRBV6-6 to TRBJ1-1, with TRBD1 identical over 9 bases. In germline, CDR1 is MNHNY, CDR2 SVGAGI (reference sequence). The length of the CDR3 is 17 residues. Trimming at V came to 0 bases and at J to 1 base, leaving 6 bases not matched to a gene. The CDR3 DNA sequence: TGTGCCAGCAGTTACTCGTGGACAGGGGCTCCGAACACTGAAGCTTTCTTT. It encodes CASSYSWTGAPNTEAFF.

This clone was counted many times. The chain's CDR3 is CSVESQGQPQHF. Here the CDR3 DNA reads TGCAGCGTTGAATCACAAGGGCAGCCCCAGCATTTT. J is TRBJ1-5 and V is TRBV29-1, with D unclear. The CDR3 is 12 residues long. Looked up from germline, CDR1 is SQVTM and CDR2 is ANQGSEA. Trimming pared 2 bases from V and 7 bases from J, leaving 9 bases between. Complete variable domain (other parts from reference TRBV29-1 and TRBJ1-5): SAVISQKPSRDICQRGTSLTIQCQVDSQVTMMFWYRQQPGQSLTLIATANQGSEATYESGFVIDKFPISRPNLTFSTLTVSNMSPEDSSIYLCSVESQGQPQHFGDGTRLSIL.

The chain uses TRBV5-4 and TRBJ2-6, with D maybe TRBD2 (7 bases). The CDR3 is 18 amino acids. Germline CDR1 reads SGHNT; CDR2 reads YYREEE (reference sequence). Trimming pared 1 base from V and 0 bases from J, leaving 14 bases between. The CDR3 here is CASSLRGGVYSGANVLTF. As DNA, the CDR3 is TGTGCCAGCAGCTTGAGAGGGGGGGTTTACTCTGGGGCCAACGTCCTGACTTTC.

This clone is judged medium-sized (0.01 to 0.1%). The gene calls are TRBV12-3 or TRBV12-4 and TRBJ2-7, with a weak D call TRBD1 (6 bases). The V end lost 6 bases, the J end lost 4 bases, and 16 bases lay between the germline ends. The CDR3 has 14 amino acids. CDR3: CASSLEQGSYEQYF. The DNA for the CDR3 is TGTGCCAGCAGCCTTGAGCAGGGGTCGTACGAGCAGTACTTC.

Turning to this clone: At one of its ends the junction is not consistent with the germline gene, which may arise from a read error. The rearrangement links TRBV10-3 to TRBJ2-5; D perhaps matches TRBD2 (5 bases). The CDR3 is 14 amino acids. CDR1 and CDR2 (germline): ENHRY, SYGVKD. CDR3 residues: CAIKGERTLRTHYF. DNA for the CDR3: TGTGCCATCAAGGGAGAGCGGACCTTACGGACCCATTACTTC.

This clone counts as medium-sized. Other DNA sequences within the sample encode an identical CDR3. This rearrangement joins TRBV28 to TRBJ1-5; TRBD1 is a possible D gene (5 bases). Germline V gene lookup returns CDR1 MDHEN and CDR2 SYDVKM. This CDR3 contains 15 residues. Trimming shortened V by 6 bases and J by 6 bases, and 18 bases separated the two germline ends. CDR3 nucleotide sequence: TGTGCCAGCAGACCCGCCCTAGGGGCCGGTCAGCCCCAGCATTTT. It encodes CASRPALGAGQPQHF.

CDR3 residues: CASSLLPGGRDEKLFF. The CDR3 region has the DNA TGTGCCAGCAGTTTACTCCCAGGGGGTCGTGACGAAAAACTGTTTTTT. V usage is TRBV27 and J usage is TRBJ1-4, with TRBD1 matching over 7 bases. This CDR3 has 16 amino acids. V gave up 2 bases and J gave up 8 bases; unmatched junction bases: 11. The germline gives CDR1 MNHEY, CDR2 SMNVEV (reference sequence).

Relative to its sample, this clone is medium-sized. The chain joins TRBV27 to TRBJ1-1; the D is unclear. CDR3 length: 13 residues. V was clipped by 3 bases and J by 4 bases, with 9 bases between them. Germline-derived CDR1 and CDR2 are MNHEY and SMNVEV (reference sequence). The CDR3 nucleotides are TGTGCCAGCAGTTTTAGGGAGGGCACTGAAGCTTTCTTT. Its protein is CASSFREGTEAFF.

In its sample, this clone was seen many times. This rearrangement joins TRBV10-3 to TRBJ2-1, with a tentative D call TRBD2 (5 bases). This CDR3 is 12 amino acids long. V was shortened by 4 bases and J by 7 bases, with 8 bases between the two germline ends. Germline loops: CDR1 ENHRY, CDR2 SYGVKD. This CDR3 is CAISAGNNEQFF. The CDR3 DNA follows: TGTGCCATCAGTGCGGGGAATAATGAGCAGTTCTTC.

This clone was seen many times. This chain links TRBV2 with TRBJ2-5, with TRBD2 identical over 7 bases. The V and J ends lost 10 bases and 5 bases, in that order; junction bases with no gene match: 4. Germline loops: CDR1 SNHLY, CDR2 FYNNEI. There are 11 residues in the CDR3. CDR3 in amino acids: CATQLAETQYF. CDR3 sequence (DNA): TGTGCCACCCAACTAGCGGAGACCCAGTACTTC.

This clone showed up many times. The chain has TRBV3-1 and TRBJ2-5, with a possible D match to TRBD1 (6 bases). Trimming shortened V by 1 base and J by 5 bases, and 11 bases separated the two germline ends. The germline V gene has CDR1 LGHDT and CDR2 YNNKEL (reference sequence). The CDR3 consists of 14 residues. The CDR3 DNA sequence: TGTGCCAGCAGCCAAGGGGGACAAATGGAGACCCAGTACTTC. Protein: CASSQGGQMETQYF.

This clone was seen at least ten times. The rearrangement uses TRBV27 and TRBJ2-7, with no clear D. Trimming took off 2 bases at V and 1 base at J, with 9 bases between the two ends. From germline, CDR1 is MNHEY and CDR2 SMNVEV (reference sequence). CDR3 length equals 14 residues. CDR3 protein: CASSLNLRSYEQYV. The CDR3 DNA sequence: TGTGCCAGCAGTTTAAATCTCCGATCCTACGAGCAGTACGTC.